This T cell receptor beta chain was identified in a study of brain metastases from non-small cell lung cancer. Sequencing used immunoSEQ multiplex PCR; TCRdb keeps in-frame clones, though not all of them. Of around 2,500 clones in the sample, about 85% were seen once. Per germline, CDR1 WSHSY and CDR2 SAAADI. V lost 0 bases and J lost 3; bases outside the gene matches: 4. There are 16 residues in the CDR3. The V call is TRBV10-2, the J call TRBJ2-2; 7 bases agree with TRBD1. Sequencing was done on a sample of primary lung tumor tissue. The sequence derives from a donor aged 40 or older with non-small cell lung cancer. The CDR3: CASSESRDRDTGELFF. The CDR3 DNA reads as TGCGCCAGCAGTGAGTCCCGGGACAGAGACACCGGGGAGCTGTTTTTT.